The 7 T cell receptor beta chains below were found in one sample sequenced in a study of T-cell reconstitution after alpha-beta-depleted transplantation in children. Construction of the TCRbeta library involved unique molecular identifiers. From the PCR reads, TCRdb called clonotypes with MiXCR, one entry per CDR3 protein. The data show approximately 420,000 distinct CDR3 sequences, approximately 10% seen once. Sequencing was performed on PBMCs from the stem cell graft donor, taken from the stem cell graft. The source of these receptors is a human donor who donated a stem cell graft to a child with acute myeloid leukemia.

This clonotype was seen more than once but under ten times. This chain joins TRBV7-3 and TRBJ2-1; TRBD1 is a possible D gene (6 bases). Trimming cost V 4 bases and J 5 bases, with 15 bases left between them. Germline lookup yields CDR1 SGHTA and CDR2 FQGTGA. CDR3 length: 15 amino acids. CDR3 sequence reads: CASSSMDRTDNEQFF. The CDR3 DNA sequence: TGTGCCAGCAGCTCAATGGACAGAACAGACAATGAGCAGTTCTTC.

There are a few counts of this clonotype. The V and J genes are TRBV18 and TRBJ2-7; 10 bases are shared with TRBD1. CDR3 length: 12 residues. The V and J ends lost 4 bases and 12 bases, in that order; junction bases with no gene match: 6. The germline V gene encodes CDR1 KGHSH and CDR2 LQKENI. The CDR3 nucleotides read TGTGCCAGCTCACTTGGGACAGGGGCTCTGTACTTC. Translation gives CASSLGTGALYF.

This clonotype was seen only a few times. This rearrangement joins TRBV20-1 to TRBJ1-5; D might be TRBD1 (6 bases). Germline-derived CDR1 and CDR2 are DFQATT and SNEGSKA (reference sequence). This CDR3 has 16 amino acids. Trimming took 0 bases from V and 3 from J, leaving 15 bases between them. CDR3 residues: CSAREDSGIDNQPQHF. The CDR3 DNA reads as TGCAGTGCTAGAGAGGACAGTGGGATTGACAATCAGCCCCAGCATTTT.

Judged by abundance, this clonotype is medium-sized. The V gene is TRBV9, the J gene TRBJ2-5; D remains ambiguous. Germline CDR1 is SGDLS and CDR2 is YYNGEE. The CDR3 is 14 residues long. V lost 3 bases and J 1 base, leaving 10 bases between the germline ends. The CDR3 coding sequence is TGTGCCAGCAGCGAATCAATGATCCAAGAGACCCAGTACTTC. It yields the protein CASSESMIQETQYF.

The chain joins TRBV6-1 to TRBJ1-1, with 9 nucleotides matching TRBD1. The V gene end was trimmed by 5 bases and the J gene end by 5 bases; junction bases not matched to a gene: 9. The germline CDR1 and CDR2 sequences are MNHNS and SASEGT. The CDR3 loop spans 15 amino acids. The CDR3 nucleotides are TGTGCCAGCAGTCCTTTGACAGGGGGTAGGACTGAAGCTTTCTTT. This translates into CASSPLTGGRTEAFF.

The chain has TRBV6-2 or TRBV6-3 and TRBJ2-1, with 12 bases lining up with TRBD1. Germline lookup yields CDR1 MNHEY and CDR2 SVGEGT. CDR3 length: 14 amino acids. J lost 8 bases, V lost 6 bases, and 5 bases had no gene match. The CDR3 protein is CASRGQGASHEQFF. In DNA form, the CDR3 reads TGTGCCAGCAGGGGACAGGGGGCCTCTCATGAGCAGTTCTTC.

In this sample, this clonotype turned up a few times. This sequence joins TRBV20-1 and TRBJ2-5, with D possibly being TRBD2 (6 bases). The CDR3 contains 16 residues. The V and J ends lost 6 bases and 1 base respectively, with 21 bases between them. Per the germline V gene, CDR1 is DFQATT and CDR2 is SNEGSKA (reference sequence). CDR3 amino acids: CSANGTPGERQETQYF. CDR3 nucleotide sequence: TGCAGTGCAAACGGGACTCCTGGGGAGCGCCAAGAGACCCAGTACTTC.